What follows are 6 T cell receptor beta chains derived from one specimen sequenced in a study of cytomegalovirus exposure and HLA in healthy donors. It was with 60 Vbeta and 13 Jbeta primers that the PCR ran. Assay used: immunoSEQ multiplex PCR; TCRdb lists only in-frame clones, some missing. The data contain some 60,000 clones, 65% to 90% of them singletons. The specimen sequenced was PBMCs. Receptor source: a female donor in good health and CMV-seronegative.

This rearrangement joins TRBV4-1 to TRBJ1-1, with 8 positions matching TRBD1. The CDR3 is made up of 16 amino acids. CDR1 MGHRA and CDR2 YSYEKL come from the germline V gene. Trimming removed 4 bases from V and 11 bases from J; junction bases left unmatched: 18. DNA for the CDR3: TGCGCCAGCAGCCTCGACAGGGGAAGGGACGGGGAACGGGCTTTCTTT. Its translation: CASSLDRGRDGERAFF.

This chain links TRBV29-1 with TRBJ2-4, with a weak D call TRBD1 (5 bases). The germline V gene encodes CDR1 SQVTM and CDR2 ANQGSEA. The CDR3 is 17 amino acids. Trimming stripped 7 bases from V and 1 base from J, with 23 bases between. CDR3 in DNA: TGCAGCGGTATGACTCCGCAGGGCCCTACGGCCAAAAACATTCAGTACTTC. Protein sequence: CSGMTPQGPTAKNIQYF.

The CDR3 here is CASSLHQPRDTGELFF. CDR3 nucleotides: TGTGCCAGCAGCTTACACCAGCCGAGGGACACCGGGGAGCTGTTTTTT. This rearrangement joins TRBV7-3 to TRBJ2-2; weak D call: TRBD2 (5 bases). Germline-derived CDR1 and CDR2 are SGHTA and FQGTGA. The CDR3 is made up of 16 amino acids. Trimming removed 2 bases from V and 3 bases from J, with 13 bases in between. The variable domain in full, completed from reference TRBV7-3 and TRBJ2-2, reads GAGVSQTPSNKVTEKGKYVELRCDPISGHTALYWYRQSLGQGPEFLIYFQGTGAADDSGLPNDRFFAVRPEGSVSTLKIQRTERGDSAVYLCASSLHQPRDTGELFFGEGSRLTVL.

The chain couples TRBV27 to TRBJ2-1, with D maybe TRBD2 (7 bases). V lost 9 bases, J lost 2 bases, and 17 bases lay in between. This CDR3 has 15 amino acids. CDR1 and CDR2 (germline): MNHEY, SMNVEV (reference sequence). CDR3 region: CASLRGGGPYNEQFF. CDR3 DNA sequence: TGTGCCAGTCTCCGTGGGGGGGGGCCCTACAATGAGCAGTTCTTC.

The V and J genes are TRBV14 and TRBJ1-4; 9 positions match TRBD1. The V and J ends lost 4 bases and 6 bases, in that order; junction bases with no gene match: 6. CDR3 length equals 15 residues. The germline gives CDR1 SGHDN, CDR2 FVKESK. CDR3 DNA sequence: TGTGCCAGCAGCCGAACAGGGGGCCGCGATGAAAAACTGTTTTTT. Encoded protein: CASSRTGGRDEKLFF. The entire variable domain, with the rest obtained from reference TRBV14 and TRBJ1-4, is as follows: EAGVTQFPSHSVIEKGQTVTLRCDPISGHDNLYWYRRVMGKEIKFLLHFVKESKQDESGMPNNRFLAERTGGTYSTLKVQPAELEDSGVYFCASSRTGGRDEKLFFGSGTQLSVL.

The J gene is TRBJ2-5, the V gene TRBV5-4, with D possibly being TRBD2 (6 bases). Germline V lookup: CDR1 SGHNT, CDR2 YYREEE (reference sequence). Trimming pared 4 bases from V and 2 bases from J, leaving 15 bases between. The CDR3 covers 15 residues. The CDR3 region has the DNA TGTGCCAGCAGCCCGCGGAGGGGCGGGCAAGAGACCCAGTACTTC. Translating it yields CASSPRRGGQETQYF.